This TCR beta chain was sequenced during a study of CXCR3-negative and CXCR3-positive naive CD8 T cells. On the study more broadly: Some 130 million TRB reads were obtained in total, which works out to about 1.5 +/- 0.3 million per library.

The CDR3 runs to 17 residues. Germline V lookup: CDR1 PRHDT, CDR2 FYEKMQ (reference sequence). Findings and caveats of the study: CXCR3-positive naive cells carried more hydrophobic TRB CDR3s than CXCR3-negative naive cells did. Naive subsets were similarly diverse, while memory CD8+ repertoires were much less diverse.

Comment on this clonotype: Its antigen is currently unknown.

The libraries of TRB cDNA were constructed through 5' RACE using UMI labels. With the 5' RACE reads reprocessed, TCRdb shows one record per CDR3 protein and no DNA. The ten top clones account for 0.59%, within a sample of under 150,000 distinct CDR3 sequences. V gene TRBV13 combines with J gene TRBJ2-2; TCRdb names TRBD1, which stays unverified in the absence of DNA. The origin of this receptor is a human donor in good health. Some clones in this sample may be carry-over from other donors' samples. The sequenced sample was naive CXCR3+ CD8+ T cells from blood. This sample's subset: CD45RO-CCR7+CD27+CD95- naive CD8+ T cells expressing CXCR3 (TNR3+). CDR3 loop: CASSLAGGPFPTGELFF.